The sequence of this TCR beta chain was determined in a study of blood T cells in healthy people across ages. Findings of the study overall: Conclusively comparing naive with antigen-experienced cells was impossible with unsorted PBMCs.

Extracted total RNA amounted to at least 6 micrograms for each sample. This clonotype was seen at least ten times. Its matching antigen is unknown. Germline V gene data show CDR1 as SGHTA and CDR2 as FQGNSA. This CDR3 spans 17 amino acids. The junction had 7 bases not matched to a gene; V was cut back by 3 bases and J by 1 base. A second PCR, run for roughly 7 to 11 cycles, used a sample-barcoded 5' primer plus a J-beta primer mix. TCRdb processed the 5' RACE reads anew with MiXCR; each CDR3 protein has one entry. Among about 640,000 distinct CDR3 sequences, about 30% were seen once, and the ten largest hold around 14%.

The chain combines TRBV7-2 with TRBJ2-2; TRBD2 matches 8 bases. This sequence was found in a woman aged 80 or over in good health. Source material: blood. DNA of the CDR3: TGTGCCAGCAGCTTTAGGGCGGGGGGCCTGAACACCGGGGAGCTGTTTTTT. Protein: CASSFRAGGLNTGELFF. Combining the CDR3 with reference TRBV7-2 and TRBJ2-2 gives the whole variable domain GAGVSQSPSNKVTEKGKDVELRCDPISGHTALYWYRQSLGQGLEFLIYFQGNSAPDKSGLPSDRFSAERTGGSVSTLTIQRTQQEDSAVYLCASSFRAGGLNTGELFFGEGSRLTVL.